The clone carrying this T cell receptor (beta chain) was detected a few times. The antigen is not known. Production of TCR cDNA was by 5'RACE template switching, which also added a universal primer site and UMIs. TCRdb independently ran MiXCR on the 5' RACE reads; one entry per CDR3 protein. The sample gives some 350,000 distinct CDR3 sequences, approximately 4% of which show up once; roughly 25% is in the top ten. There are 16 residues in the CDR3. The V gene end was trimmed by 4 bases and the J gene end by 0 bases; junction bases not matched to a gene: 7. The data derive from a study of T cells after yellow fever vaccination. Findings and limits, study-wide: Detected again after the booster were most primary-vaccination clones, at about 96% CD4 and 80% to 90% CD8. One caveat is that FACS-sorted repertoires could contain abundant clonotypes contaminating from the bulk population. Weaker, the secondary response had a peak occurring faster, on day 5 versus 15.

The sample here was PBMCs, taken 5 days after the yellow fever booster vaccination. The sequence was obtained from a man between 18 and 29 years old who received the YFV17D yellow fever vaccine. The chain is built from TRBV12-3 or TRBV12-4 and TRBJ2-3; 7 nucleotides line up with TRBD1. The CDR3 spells CASSSLDRFSTDTQYF. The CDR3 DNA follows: TGTGCCAGCAGTTCCCTGGACAGGTTTAGCACAGATACGCAGTATTTT.